Shown below are 8 T cell receptor beta chains from a single sample sequenced in a study of T-cell memory formation after mild COVID-19. TCRdb analysed the 5' RACE reads with MiXCR anew, one entry per CDR3 protein. Of hundreds of thousands of distinct CDR3 sequences listed, 20% to 30% are singletons. The sequenced sample consisted of PBMCs or a T cell subset sorted from them (not recorded which). The origin of the receptors is an adult woman who had mild COVID-19 (a few samples of this study predate the infection). Cell type and time point are not known.

This clonotype came up a few times. The chain has TRBV15 and TRBJ2-5; 9 bases agree with TRBD1. Per the germline V gene, CDR1 is LNHNV and CDR2 is YYDKDF (reference sequence). The CDR3 is 15 residues long. The V gene end was trimmed by 0 bases and the J gene end by 4 bases; junction bases not matched to a gene: 3. The CDR3 here is CATSRDLGQGETQYF. As DNA, the CDR3 is TGTGCCACCAGCAGAGATTTGGGACAGGGAGAGACCCAGTACTTC.

The J gene is TRBJ2-2, the V gene TRBV5-5; 9 bases fit TRBD1. This CDR3 has 15 residues. Per the germline V gene, CDR1 is SGHKS and CDR2 is YYEKEE (reference sequence). The junction had 3 bases not matched to a gene; V was cut back by 0 bases and J by 6 bases. The CDR3 loop is CASSLGTGVPGELFF. The CDR3 nucleotides read TGTGCCAGCAGCTTGGGGACAGGGGTTCCCGGGGAGCTGTTTTTT.

The CDR3: CASSLEVDPYNEQFF. The DNA for the CDR3 is TGTGCCAGCAGCTTAGAGGTTGACCCCTACAATGAGCAGTTCTTC. The rearrangement uses TRBV7-9 and TRBJ2-1; D remains ambiguous. The germline V gene has CDR1 SEHNR and CDR2 FQNEAQ (reference sequence). CDR3 size: 15 residues. The V gene lost 1 base and the J gene lost 2 bases, with 9 bases spanning the gap.

The rearrangement joins TRBV18 to TRBJ1-6; D is perhaps TRBD1 (5 bases). Trimming pared 3 bases from V and 6 bases from J, leaving 12 bases between. This CDR3 contains 15 residues. Germline CDR1 KGHSH, CDR2 LQKENI. The CDR3 DNA sequence: TGTGCCAGCTCACCGTACGACAGCCCTAATTCACCCCTCCACTTT. As protein: CASSPYDSPNSPLHF.

The gene calls are TRBV7-9 and TRBJ2-4, with D possibly matching TRBD2 (5 bases). Germline CDR1 SEHNR, CDR2 FQNEAQ (reference sequence). This CDR3 is 12 amino acids long. V was trimmed by 7 bases and J by 9 bases, leaving 13 bases between them. The CDR3 DNA follows: TGTGCCAGCACCGCGTGGGAGTCCATTCAGTACTTC. Amino acids: CASTAWESIQYF.

V is TRBV15 and J is TRBJ1-1, with 7 nucleotides matching TRBD1. V gave up 7 bases and J gave up 3 bases; unmatched junction bases: 8. Germline V gene lookup returns CDR1 LNHNV and CDR2 YYDKDF (reference sequence). This CDR3 has 14 residues. The CDR3 here is CATTLHRGDTEAFF. The CDR3 nucleotides are TGTGCCACCACCCTACACAGGGGCGACACTGAAGCTTTCTTT.

In this sample, this clonotype turned up a few times. This chain links TRBV7-9 with TRBJ2-1; 7 nucleotides align to TRBD2. CDR1 and CDR2 from the germline V gene are SEHNR and FQNEAQ (reference sequence). V lost 2 bases, J lost 0 bases, and 10 bases stayed unmatched. This CDR3 is built from 18 residues. This CDR3 is CASSLRTQTSHSYNEQFF. Here the CDR3 DNA reads TGTGCCAGCAGCTTAAGGACCCAGACTAGCCACTCCTACAATGAGCAGTTCTTC.

A few counts support this clonotype. The chain employs TRBV7-6 and TRBJ2-7; TRBD1 aligns across 9 bases. From germline, CDR1 is SGHVS and CDR2 FNYEAQ. CDR3 length equals 14 residues. After removal of 5 bases from V and 4 bases from J, the junction contained 6 bases not matched to a gene. In nucleotides, the CDR3 is TGTGCCAGCAGCGGCACCGGGACAGGGTACGAGCAGTACTTC. Amino acid sequence: CASSGTGTGYEQYF.